This T cell receptor beta chain is from a study of cytomegalovirus exposure and HLA in healthy donors. Comments on this clone: The antigen is unknown.

Study-level points and caveats: Researchers counted 164 TCR beta chains as cytomegalovirus-associated. Later analysis suggested links between common viral pathogens and several top significant clusters. In a later analysis, across HLA loci, associated TCR counts were highest for DRB1, lowest for HLA-C.

V was clipped by 6 bases and J by 4 bases; unmatched bases: 8. Germline CDR1 is MNHEY and CDR2 is SMNVEV (reference sequence). The CDR3 consists of 14 residues. PCR primers comprised 60 Vbeta and 13 Jbeta primers. Only in-frame clones appear in the TCRdb table, and some are missing; sequencing was by immunoSEQ multiplex PCR. The sample comprises some 200,000 clones, roughly 80% of which are singletons, and 0.22% rests with the top ten. The receptor was isolated from a girl aged 2 to 10 in good health and CMV-seronegative. The rearrangement joins TRBV27 to TRBJ1-2; TRBD1 matches 7 bases. Source material: PBMCs. The CDR3 DNA reads TGTGCCAGCAGCAAAACCGGGACAGCCTATGGCTACACCTTC. This sequence encodes CASSKTGTAYGYTF.